This record looks at one T cell receptor beta chain sequence and its context. Clones were read by immunoSEQ multiplex PCR, and TCRdb kept only the in-frame ones, dropping some. The sample consists of some 260,000 clones, 88% of them appearing once. V was clipped by 1 base and J by 8 bases, with 14 bases between them. CDR1 is SGHNT, CDR2 YENEEA, per germline. The CDR3 loop spans 15 amino acids. A Seattle source enrolled patients during active infection and followed them longitudinally. The sample originates from a study of blood T cell repertoires in COVID-19. The source material was peripheral blood. This rearrangement joins TRBV11-3 to TRBJ1-4, with D maybe TRBD1 (6 bases). The TCR was taken from a woman between 65 and 79 years old with COVID-19, enrolled during active disease. Written as DNA, the CDR3 is TGTGCCAGCAGCTTAGTGGGGGCAGGTCGGGAAAAACTGTTTTTT. This codes for CASSLVGAGREKLFF.